This T cell receptor (beta chain) was documented in a study of shared clonotypes between healthy human individuals. The CDR3 is 11 amino acids. Looked up from germline, CDR1 is SEHNR and CDR2 is FQNEAQ (reference sequence). V was pared by 11 bases and J by 8 bases, with 12 bases between. This clone appeared a single time. Donors had no recently reported acute infections or vaccinations and were HIV-negative. The test was conducted at deep level. Method: immunoSEQ multiplex PCR; TCRdb's copy keeps in-frame clones and lacks some. There are over 2 million clones in the sample; about nine tenths occur only once, and 0.3% to 0.45% lies in the top ten.

Sequenced material: naive CD4+ T cells from PBMCs. Documented subset: CD45RA+ positively selected. The receptor was derived from a man younger than 35 in good health. Some clones in this sample may be carry-over from other donors' samples. The rearrangement joins TRBV7-9 to TRBJ1-4; D unresolved. CDR3 sequence reads: CACAMVEKLFF. The CDR3 DNA sequence: TGTGCCTGCGCCATGGTCGAAAAACTGTTTTTT.